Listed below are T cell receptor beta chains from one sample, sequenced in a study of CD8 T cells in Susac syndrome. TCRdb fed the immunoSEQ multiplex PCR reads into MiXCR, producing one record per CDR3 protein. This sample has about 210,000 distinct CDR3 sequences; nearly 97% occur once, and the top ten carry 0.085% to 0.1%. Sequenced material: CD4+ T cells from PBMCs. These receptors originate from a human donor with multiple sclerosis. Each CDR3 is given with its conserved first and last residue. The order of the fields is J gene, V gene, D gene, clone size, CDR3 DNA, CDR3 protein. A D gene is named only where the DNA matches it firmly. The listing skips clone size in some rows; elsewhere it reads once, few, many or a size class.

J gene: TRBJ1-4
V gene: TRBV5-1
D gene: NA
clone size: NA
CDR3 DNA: TGCGCCAGCAGCATTGGATCCGGGGGAGTGGAAATAGCTAATGAAAAACTGTTTTTT
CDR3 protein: CASSIGSGGVEIANEKLFF

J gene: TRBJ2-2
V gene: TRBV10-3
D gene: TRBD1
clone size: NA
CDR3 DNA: TGTGCCATCAGTTCCGGGACAGGGAATGTGAACACCGGGGAGCTGTTTTTT
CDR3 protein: CAISSGTGNVNTGELFF

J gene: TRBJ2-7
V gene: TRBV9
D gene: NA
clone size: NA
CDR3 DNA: TGTGCCAGCAGCGTAGATTTGGGGGTGCCGGGGAGCTCCTACGAGCAGTACTTC
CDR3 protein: CASSVDLGVPGSSYEQYF

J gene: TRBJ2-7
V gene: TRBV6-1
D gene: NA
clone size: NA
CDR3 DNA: TGTGCCAGCAGCCCCGTGACAGTTACCTACGAGCAGTACTTC
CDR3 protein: CASSPVTVTYEQYF

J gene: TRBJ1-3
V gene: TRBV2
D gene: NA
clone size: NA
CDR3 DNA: TGTGCCAGCAGTGAACAGATTGGAAACACCATATATTTT
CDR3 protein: CASSEQIGNTIYF

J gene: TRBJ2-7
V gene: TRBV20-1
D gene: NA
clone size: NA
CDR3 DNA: TGCAGTGTAGGCAGGGTCTACGAGCAGTACTTC
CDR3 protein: CSVGRVYEQYF

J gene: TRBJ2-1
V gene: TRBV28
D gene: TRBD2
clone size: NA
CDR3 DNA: TGTGCCAGCACTCAAGCTAGCGGGAGTATGGGGGAGCAGTTCTTC
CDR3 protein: CASTQASGSMGEQFF

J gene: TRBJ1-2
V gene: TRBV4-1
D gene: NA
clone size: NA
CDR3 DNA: TGCGCCAGCAGCCAAGATCCAGGGACGAATGGCTACACCTTC
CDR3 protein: CASSQDPGTNGYTF

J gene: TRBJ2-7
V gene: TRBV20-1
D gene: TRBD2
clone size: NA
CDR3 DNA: TGCAGTGCTTACTACGGGACTAGTTACGAGCAGTACTTC
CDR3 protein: CSAYYGTSYEQYF

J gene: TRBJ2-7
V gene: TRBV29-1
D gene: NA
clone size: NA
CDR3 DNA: TGCAGCGGTAGTACGTTGTTAGGGGAGCAGTACTTC
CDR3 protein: CSGSTLLGEQYF

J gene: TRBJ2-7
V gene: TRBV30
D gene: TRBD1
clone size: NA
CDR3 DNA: TGTGCCGCGGGACAGGGGGCCTACGAGCAGTACTTC
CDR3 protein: CAAGQGAYEQYF

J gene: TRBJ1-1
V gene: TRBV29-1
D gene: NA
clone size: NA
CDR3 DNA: TGCAGCGTTGGAGGCGGGCAAATGAACACTGAAGCTTTCTTT
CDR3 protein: CSVGGGQMNTEAFF

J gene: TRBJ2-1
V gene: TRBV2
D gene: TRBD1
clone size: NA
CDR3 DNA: TGTGCCAGCAGAAACGGACAGGGAAGAAGCAATGAGCAGTTCTTC
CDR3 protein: CASRNGQGRSNEQFF

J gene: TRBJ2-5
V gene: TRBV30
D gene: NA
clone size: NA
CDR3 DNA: TGTGCCTGGAGTGTAGTTGCGAAAGAGACCCAGTACTTC
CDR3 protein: CAWSVVAKETQYF

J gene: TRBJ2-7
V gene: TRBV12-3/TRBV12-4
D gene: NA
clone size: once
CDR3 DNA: TGTGCCAGCAGGTCGCACCGTTACGAGCAGTACTTC
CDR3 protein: CASRSHRYEQYF

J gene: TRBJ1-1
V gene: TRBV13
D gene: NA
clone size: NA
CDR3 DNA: TGTGCCAGCAGCTTCGACTTTGGGAACACTGAAGCTTTCTTT
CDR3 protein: CASSFDFGNTEAFF

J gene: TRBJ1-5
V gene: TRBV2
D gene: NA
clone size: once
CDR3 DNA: TGTGCCAGCAGTCAGGGACGGCAGCCCCAGCATTTT
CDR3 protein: CASSQGRQPQHF

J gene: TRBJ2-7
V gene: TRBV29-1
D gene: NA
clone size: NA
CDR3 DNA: TGCAGCGTTGGGGGAGCCAGCTCCTACGAGCAGTACTTC
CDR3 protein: CSVGGASSYEQYF

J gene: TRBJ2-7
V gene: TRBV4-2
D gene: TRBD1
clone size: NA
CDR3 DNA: TGTGCCAGCAGCCGCCCCCGGGGGACAGGGGTCTACGAGCAGTACTTC
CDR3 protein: CASSRPRGTGVYEQYF

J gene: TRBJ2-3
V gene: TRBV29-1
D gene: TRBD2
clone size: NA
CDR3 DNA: TGCAGCGGCAGGAGACTAGCGGGGACCACAGATACGCAGTATTTT
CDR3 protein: CSGRRLAGTTDTQYF

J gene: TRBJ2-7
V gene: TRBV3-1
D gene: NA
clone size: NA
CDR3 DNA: TGTGCCAGCAGCCAAGCGGGCGAAGATCCCGGCGGGCAGTACTTC
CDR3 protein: CASSQAGEDPGGQYF

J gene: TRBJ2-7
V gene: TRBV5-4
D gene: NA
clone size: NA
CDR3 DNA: TGTGCCAGCAGCTCCCCATCGGGGGCTAGCTCCTACGAGCAGTACTTC
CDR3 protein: CASSSPSGASSYEQYF

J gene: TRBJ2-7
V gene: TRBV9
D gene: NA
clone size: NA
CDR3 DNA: TGTGCCAGCAGCGTATTCGCCCTCGGGGAGCAGTACTTC
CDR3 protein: CASSVFALGEQYF

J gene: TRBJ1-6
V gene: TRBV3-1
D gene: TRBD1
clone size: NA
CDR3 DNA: TGTGCCAGCAGACCTAGACAGGGGGGATCACCCCTCCACTTT
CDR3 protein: CASRPRQGGSPLHF

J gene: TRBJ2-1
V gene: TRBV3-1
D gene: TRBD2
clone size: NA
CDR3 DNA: TGTGCCAGCAGTCTACCGGGACTAGCGTACAATGAGCAGTTCTTC
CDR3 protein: CASSLPGLAYNEQFF

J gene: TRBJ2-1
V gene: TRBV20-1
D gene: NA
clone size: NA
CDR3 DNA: TGCAGTGCTAGTAAGGGAATCGGCTACAATGAGCAGTTCTTC
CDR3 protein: CSASKGIGYNEQFF

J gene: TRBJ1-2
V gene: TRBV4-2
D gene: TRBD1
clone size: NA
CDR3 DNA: TGTGCCAGCAGCCCGGCAGACAGGGACGTTGGCTATGGCTACACCTTC
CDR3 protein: CASSPADRDVGYGYTF

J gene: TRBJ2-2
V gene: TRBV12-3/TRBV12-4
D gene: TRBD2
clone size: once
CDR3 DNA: TGTGCCAGCAGTTTTAGGACTAGCGGGAGTGGGACCGGGGAGCTGTTTTTT
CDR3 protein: CASSFRTSGSGTGELFF

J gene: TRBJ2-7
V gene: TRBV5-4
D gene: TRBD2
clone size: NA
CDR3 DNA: TGTGCCAGCAGCTTGGCCCTCGGACTAGCGGGAGGTAGTTCCTACGAGCAGTACTTC
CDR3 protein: CASSLALGLAGGSSYEQYF

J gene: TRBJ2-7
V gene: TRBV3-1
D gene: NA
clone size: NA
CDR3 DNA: TGTGCCAGCAGCCAAGATCTGGCGACCTACGAGCAGTACTTC
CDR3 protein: CASSQDLATYEQYF

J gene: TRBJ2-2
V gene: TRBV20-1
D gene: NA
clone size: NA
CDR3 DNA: TGCAGTGCTAGGGGTAGGGGGACCGGGGAGCTGTTTTTT
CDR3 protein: CSARGRGTGELFF

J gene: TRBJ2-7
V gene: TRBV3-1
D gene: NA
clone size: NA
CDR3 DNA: TGTGCCAGCAGCCAGTTCGGGGGAGGATCCTACGAGCAGTACTTC
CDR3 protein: CASSQFGGGSYEQYF

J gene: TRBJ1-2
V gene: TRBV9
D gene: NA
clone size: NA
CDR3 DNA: TGTGCCAGCAGCGTAGAAGAGGGATTGGATGGCTACACCTTC
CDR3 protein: CASSVEEGLDGYTF

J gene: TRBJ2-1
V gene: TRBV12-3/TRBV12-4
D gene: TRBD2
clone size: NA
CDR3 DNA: TGTGCCAGCAGTCCTAGCGGGATAAGGAACAATGAGCAGTTCTTC
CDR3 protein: CASSPSGIRNNEQFF

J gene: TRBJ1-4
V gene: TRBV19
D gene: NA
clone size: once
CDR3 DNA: TGTGCCAGTAGTAGGGGTCGTGGCCTAGGGGATGAAAAACTGTTTTTT
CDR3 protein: CASSRGRGLGDEKLFF

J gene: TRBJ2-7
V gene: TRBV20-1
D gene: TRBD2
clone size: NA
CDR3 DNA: TGCAGTGCCCGCGGTCAGGTGGCGGGAGTAGGCGAGCAGTACTTC
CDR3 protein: CSARGQVAGVGEQYF

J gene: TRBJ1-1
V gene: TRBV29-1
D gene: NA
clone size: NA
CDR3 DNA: TGCAGCGTTGATACGGGCTCTGAAGCTTTCTTT
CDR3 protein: CSVDTGSEAFF

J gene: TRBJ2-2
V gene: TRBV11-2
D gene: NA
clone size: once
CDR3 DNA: TGTGCCAGCAGCTTTATAACAGGGACGACCGGGGAGCTGTTTTTT
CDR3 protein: CASSFITGTTGELFF

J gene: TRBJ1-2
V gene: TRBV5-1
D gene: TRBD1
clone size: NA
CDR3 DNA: TGCGCCAGCAGCCCTTCGACAGGGGTAACCGGTGGCTACACCTTC
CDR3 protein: CASSPSTGVTGGYTF

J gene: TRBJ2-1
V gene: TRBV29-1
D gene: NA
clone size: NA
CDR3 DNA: TGCAGCGTTGAAATGCAGCGGTATCACAATGAGCAGTTCTTC
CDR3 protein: CSVEMQRYHNEQFF

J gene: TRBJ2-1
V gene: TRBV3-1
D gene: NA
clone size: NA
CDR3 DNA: TGTGCCAGCAGCCGAAAAGCACAAGGGCTCGGAGCGGGCGGGCTCTACAATGAGCAGTTCTTC
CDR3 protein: CASSRKAQGLGAGGLYNEQFF

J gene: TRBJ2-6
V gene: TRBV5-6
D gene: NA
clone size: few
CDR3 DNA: TGTGCCAGCAGCTTGGCTGTGTCTGGGGCCAACGTCCTGACTTTC
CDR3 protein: CASSLAVSGANVLTF

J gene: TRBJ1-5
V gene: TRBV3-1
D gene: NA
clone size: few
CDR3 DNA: TGTGCCAGCAGCCAAGGCGCAGGGAATCAGCCCCAGCATTTT
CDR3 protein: CASSQGAGNQPQHF

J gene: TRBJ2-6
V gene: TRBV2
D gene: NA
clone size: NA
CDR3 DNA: TGTGCCAGCAGTTGGTTGTCCTCTGGGGCCAACGTCCTGACTTTC
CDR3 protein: CASSWLSSGANVLTF

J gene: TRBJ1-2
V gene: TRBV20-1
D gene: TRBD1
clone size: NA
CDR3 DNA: TGCAGTGCTAAACCCGGGACAGCCGACTATGGCTACACCTTC
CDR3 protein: CSAKPGTADYGYTF

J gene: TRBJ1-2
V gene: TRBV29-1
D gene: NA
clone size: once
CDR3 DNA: TGCAGCGTGACCAGGGTAGTAAACTATGGCTACACCTTC
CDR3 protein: CSVTRVVNYGYTF

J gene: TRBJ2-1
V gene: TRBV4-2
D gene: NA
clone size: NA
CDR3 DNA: TGTGCCAGCAGCCAAGAAAGTCGGGACTCATCCTACAATGAGCAGTTCTTC
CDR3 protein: CASSQESRDSSYNEQFF

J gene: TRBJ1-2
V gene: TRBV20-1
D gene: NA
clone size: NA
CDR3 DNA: TGCAGTGCTAGAGTTCAGGGTTCTAACTATGGCTACACCTTC
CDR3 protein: CSARVQGSNYGYTF

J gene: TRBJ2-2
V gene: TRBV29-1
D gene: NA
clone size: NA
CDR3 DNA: TGCAGCGTGAACACCGGGGAGCTGTTTTTT
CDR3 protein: CSVNTGELFF

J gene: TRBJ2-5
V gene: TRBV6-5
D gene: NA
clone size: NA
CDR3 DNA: TGTGCCAGCAGTTACATCCAGGGAAGGAGGGAGACCCAGTACTTC
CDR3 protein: CASSYIQGRRETQYF